Listed here is a single TCR beta chain. The CDR3 is 15 residues long. Per the germline V gene, CDR1 is LGHNA and CDR2 is YNFKEQ. V dropped 4 bases and J dropped 0 bases, with 9 bases sitting between them. This table comes from immunoSEQ multiplex PCR, and its TCRdb copy is limited to in-frame clones, with some not included. The table has 130,000 or so clones, about 90% seen once. This sample is part of a study of control samples from healthy donors and cancer patients. This sequence originates from a man aged 18 to 30 in good health. The sequenced sample was blood. The chain is built from TRBV4-2 and TRBJ1-4; D unresolved. This CDR3 is CASSRRDPTNEKLFF. The CDR3 coding sequence is TGTGCCAGCAGCCGCCGGGATCCAACTAATGAAAAACTGTTTTTT.